This passage covers 14 T cell receptor beta chains from one sample sequenced in a study of T-cell reconstitution after alpha-beta-depleted transplantation in children. A library of TCRbeta sequences, prepared with unique molecular identifiers, was generated. One entry per CDR3 protein, called by TCRdb with MiXCR from the PCR reads. The repertoire holds some 500,000 distinct CDR3 sequences, approximately 16% seen once, with around 3.3% in the top ten. Here the sequenced sample was PBMCs from the stem cell graft donor, taken from the stem cell graft. Receptor source: a human donor who donated a stem cell graft to a child with acute lymphoblastic leukemia.

This clonotype was observed a handful of times. The V call is TRBV14, the J call TRBJ2-1; 9 positions agree with TRBD2. The CDR3 sequence is 13 residues long. Trimming removed 4 bases from V and 15 bases from J; junction bases left unmatched: 10. CDR1 and CDR2 from the germline V gene are SGHDN and FVKESK. CDR3 amino acids: CASSLPGGTSRFF. CDR3 nucleotides: TGTGCCAGCAGCCTCCCCGGAGGGACTAGCAGGTTCTTC.

This chain uses TRBV5-1 with TRBJ2-2; possibly TRBD2 for D (6 bases). The CDR3 runs to 15 residues. CDR1 is SGHRS and CDR2 is YFSETQ in the germline V gene. V lost 5 bases and J lost 4, with 15 bases in between. CDR3 nucleotide sequence: TGCGCCAGCAGAGTTGGCGGGATTAGCACCGGGGAGCTGTTTTTT. Translated: CASRVGGISTGELFF. Drawing the rest from reference TRBV5-1 and TRBJ2-2, the complete variable domain is KAGVTQTPRYLIKTRGQQVTLSCSPISGHRSVSWYQQTPGQGLQFLFEYFSETQRNKGNFPGRFSGRQFSNSRSEMNVSTLELGDSALYLCASRVGGISTGELFFGEGSRLTVL.

This rearrangement joins TRBV7-9 to TRBJ2-3; possible D gene TRBD2, 5 bases. V lost 5 bases and J 4 bases, leaving 10 bases between the germline ends. This CDR3 contains 13 residues. CDR1 and CDR2 (germline): SEHNR, FQNEAQ (reference sequence). CDR3 in amino acids: CASSRAGSDTQYF. The DNA for the CDR3 is TGTGCCAGCAGCCGTGCGGGCTCAGATACGCAGTATTTT.

This chain uses TRBV3-1 with TRBJ2-6; D gene uncertain. Germline V CDR1 and CDR2: LGHDT, YNNKEL (reference sequence). The CDR3 runs 16 residues. V lost 5 bases, J lost 2 bases, and 13 bases lay in between. Here the CDR3 reads CASSTPEVAGANVLTF. The CDR3 bases are TGTGCCAGCAGCACACCTGAAGTGGCTGGGGCCAACGTCCTGACTTTC.

This clonotype was seen a handful of times. This sequence joins TRBV6-5 and TRBJ1-4; perhaps TRBD1 as D (6 bases). Trimming stripped 2 bases from V and 0 bases from J, with 13 bases between. This CDR3 comprises 17 residues. Per germline, CDR1 MNHEY and CDR2 SVGAGI. The CDR3 sequence: CASSYPTRGATNEKLFF. The CDR3, as DNA: TGTGCCAGCAGTTACCCCACCAGGGGCGCAACTAATGAAAAACTGTTTTTT.

This chain links TRBV11-2 with TRBJ2-1; a possible D gene is TRBD2 (6 bases). This CDR3 has 14 residues. Trimming took off 5 bases at V and 5 bases at J, with 13 bases between the two ends. Germline V CDR1 and CDR2: SGHAT, FQNNGV. The DNA of the CDR3 is TGTGCCAGCAGCCCCTGGGACTTTGACAATGAGCAGTTCTTC. Translation gives CASSPWDFDNEQFF.

This clonotype turned up a few times. This rearrangement joins TRBV12-3 or TRBV12-4 to TRBJ2-7, with TRBD2 matching 7 bases. Germline trimming cut 6 bases from V and 0 bases from J; bases unmatched to any gene: 8. The CDR3 has 15 amino acids. The CDR3 DNA reads as TGTGCCAGCAGACCGCTAGCGGCCAACTCCTACGAGCAGTACTTC. Amino acids: CASRPLAANSYEQYF.

The chain couples TRBV5-1 to TRBJ2-4; 7 positions match TRBD1. Germline CDR1 SGHRS, CDR2 YFSETQ. After removal of 3 bases from V and 12 bases from J, the junction contained 12 bases not matched to a gene. CDR3 length: 14 amino acids. The DNA for the CDR3 is TGCGCCAGCAGCTCATTCGGGGCAGGGGGACCTCAGTACTTC. It specifies CASSSFGAGGPQYF.

The chain has TRBV3-1 and TRBJ2-1, with TRBD2 identical over 8 bases. Germline V gives CDR1 LGHDT, CDR2 YNNKEL (reference sequence). The CDR3 contains 17 residues. Losses at the gene ends were 0 bases for V and 3 bases for J; bases not matched to a gene: 7. The CDR3 here is CASSQDDGLAGYNEQFF. The CDR3 coding sequence is TGTGCCAGCAGCCAAGATGACGGCCTAGCGGGCTACAATGAGCAGTTCTTC.

A few counts support this clonotype. V usage is TRBV7-8 and J usage is TRBJ1-1; D possibly corresponds to TRBD1 (6 bases). Germline assignment: CDR1 SGHVS and CDR2 FQNEAQ. CDR3 length: 16 amino acids. The V end was cut by 5 bases, the J end by 5 bases, with 21 bases between. The CDR3 DNA reads as TGTGCCAGCAGCGCAGAGGGTGGGGGGCGATGGACTGAAGCTTTCTTT. Protein: CASSAEGGGRWTEAFF.

The table lists this clonotype with a few counts. The chain links TRBV5-1 to TRBJ2-5; D uncertain. The CDR3 contains 13 residues. The V gene lost 6 bases and the J gene lost 3 bases, with 12 bases spanning the gap. Germline lookup yields CDR1 SGHRS and CDR2 YFSETQ. The CDR3 nucleotides read TGCGCCAGCAACTTTTTCAGGAAAGAGACCCAGTACTTC. It encodes CASNFFRKETQYF.

The CDR3 DNA sequence: TGTGCCAGCAGCCAAGATAGGGACCCACCCACTGAAGCTTTCTTT. Translated, it gives CASSQDRDPPTEAFF. The chain recombines TRBV3-1 with TRBJ1-1; tentatively, D is TRBD1 (5 bases). Trimming removed 0 bases from V and 4 bases from J, with 12 bases in between. This CDR3 is built from 15 residues. Germline V gives CDR1 LGHDT, CDR2 YNNKEL (reference sequence). Combining the CDR3 with reference TRBV3-1 and TRBJ1-1 gives the whole variable domain DTAVSQTPKYLVTQMGNDKSIKCEQNLGHDTMYWYKQDSKKFLKIMFSYNNKELIINETVPNRFSPKSPDKAHLNLHINSLELGDSAVYFCASSQDRDPPTEAFFGQGTRLTVV.

V gene TRBV12-3 or TRBV12-4 combines with J gene TRBJ2-4, with 9 nucleotides matching TRBD2. This CDR3 is built from 20 residues. The V and J ends lost 5 bases and 0 bases, in that order; junction bases with no gene match: 17. CDR3 protein: CASSPPGLGGRAIAKNIQYF. DNA for the CDR3: TGTGCCAGCAGTCCCCCCGGGTTGGGCGGGAGGGCTATAGCCAAAAACATTCAGTACTTC.

In its sample, this clonotype was seen many times. This chain uses TRBV12-3 or TRBV12-4 with TRBJ2-2; D ambiguous. Trimming stripped 3 bases from V and 7 bases from J, with 6 bases between. The CDR3 consists of 12 residues. The CDR3 bases are TGTGCCAGCAGTTTCGGTGGCGGGGAGCTGTTTTTT. It translates to CASSFGGGELFF.